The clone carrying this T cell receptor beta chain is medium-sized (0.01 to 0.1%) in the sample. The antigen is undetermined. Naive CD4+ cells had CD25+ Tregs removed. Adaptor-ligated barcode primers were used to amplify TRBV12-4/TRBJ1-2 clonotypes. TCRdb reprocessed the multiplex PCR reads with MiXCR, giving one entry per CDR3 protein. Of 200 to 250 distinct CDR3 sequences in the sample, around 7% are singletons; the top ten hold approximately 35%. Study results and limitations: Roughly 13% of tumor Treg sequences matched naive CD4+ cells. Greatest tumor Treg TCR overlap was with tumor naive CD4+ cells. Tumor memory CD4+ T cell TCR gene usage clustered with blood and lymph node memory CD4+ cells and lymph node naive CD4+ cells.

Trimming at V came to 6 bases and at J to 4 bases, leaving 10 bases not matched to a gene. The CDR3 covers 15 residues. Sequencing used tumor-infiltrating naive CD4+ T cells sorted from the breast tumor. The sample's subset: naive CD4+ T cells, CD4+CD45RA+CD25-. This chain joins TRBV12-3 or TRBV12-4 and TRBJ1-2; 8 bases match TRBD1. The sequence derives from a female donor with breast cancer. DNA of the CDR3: TGTGCCAGCAGGACGGGACAGGCGGAAGCCTATGGCTACACCTTC. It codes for CASRTGQAEAYGYTF.